The 2 T cell receptor beta chains given below trace back to one sample, sequenced in a study of T-cell reconstitution after alpha-beta-depleted transplantation in children. Unique molecular identifiers were incorporated when the TCRbeta library was constructed. TCRdb re-analysed the PCR reads in MiXCR, keeping a single row per CDR3 protein. The table records approximately 430,000 distinct CDR3 sequences, 15% to 20% of them present only once. Sequenced material: PBMCs, mostly from graft donor cells, taken 360 days after TCRalphabeta/CD19-depleted stem cell transplant. The receptors come from a boy under two years old who had a stem cell transplant for Wiskott-Aldrich syndrome, so the T cells may come from the graft donor.

The chain joins TRBV5-1 to TRBJ2-5; the match to TRBD2 covers 12 bases. The germline gives CDR1 SGHRS, CDR2 YFSETQ. With V trimmed by 0 bases and J by 5 bases, 11 bases remained unmatched. The CDR3 is made up of 18 amino acids. CDR3 in DNA: TGCGCCAGCAGCTTGGCCTTGACTAGCGGGAGCAGGTGGGAGACCCAGTACTTC. Translating it yields CASSLALTSGSRWETQYF.

This rearrangement joins TRBV12-3 or TRBV12-4 to TRBJ2-4; 10 nucleotides line up with TRBD1. Unmatched junction bases numbered 10, after V lost 5 bases and J lost 6 bases. The length of the CDR3 is 16 residues. The CDR3 nucleotides read TGTGCCAGCAGTCAACGGGACAGGGGACGAGGAAACATTCAGTACTTC. Its protein product is CASSQRDRGRGNIQYF.